The 12 T cell receptor beta chains below all came from one sample that was sequenced in a study of OX40 agonist ivuxolimab in advanced cancers. Profiling relied on immunoSEQ multiplex PCR, and the TCRdb table lists in-frame clones only, not all of them. The profile shows some 61,000 clones, approximately 90% of them singletons. Material: CD4+ or CD8+ T cells sorted from blood, obtained in a trial of the OX40 agonist ivuxolimab. The receptors derive from an adult with an advanced solid tumor such as melanoma, head and neck, liver or kidney cancer.

The chain carries TRBV4-1 and TRBJ2-1, with D possibly being TRBD2 (5 bases). Germline CDR1 MGHRA, CDR2 YSYEKL. This CDR3 has 17 amino acids. V was shortened by 4 bases and J by 3 bases, with 19 bases between the two germline ends. The chain's CDR3 is CASSPVPSGGHYNEQFF. The DNA for the CDR3 is TGCGCCAGCAGCCCCGTCCCCTCTGGCGGGCACTACAATGAGCAGTTCTTC.

The V call is TRBV15, the J call TRBJ2-5, with 11 bases matching TRBD2. The CDR3 length is 20 residues. Germline CDR1 is LNHNV and CDR2 is YYDKDF (reference sequence). With 3 bases clipped from V and 3 bases from J, the junction kept 18 bases outside the gene matches. CDR3 sequence: CATSSPGGSGRALGKETQYF. CDR3 nucleotides: TGTGCCACCAGCAGTCCGGGGGGTAGCGGGAGGGCATTGGGAAAAGAGACCCAGTACTTC. The whole variable domain, filled in from reference TRBV15 and TRBJ2-5, reads DAMVIQNPRYQVTQFGKPVTLSCSQTLNHNVMYWYQQKSSQAPKLLFHYYDKDFNNEADTPDNFQSRRPNTSFCFLDIRSPGLGDTAMYLCATSSPGGSGRALGKETQYFGPGTRLLVL.

The rearrangement uses TRBV7-9 and TRBJ2-2; 7 bases agree with TRBD2. The CDR3 spans 15 residues. Germline CDR1 and CDR2: SEHNR and FQNEAQ (reference sequence). V shed 8 bases, J shed 6 bases, and the junction held 12 bases outside the gene matches. The CDR3 DNA follows: TGTGCCAGCCTCAAATGGGAGGGGTTCGCCGGGGAGCTGTTTTTT. Its protein is CASLKWEGFAGELFF.

V and J are TRBV14 and TRBJ2-1; 12 positions agree with TRBD2. Germline CDR1 SGHDN, CDR2 FVKESK. The CDR3 runs to 20 residues. V lost 5 bases and J lost 0; bases outside the gene matches: 14. CDR3 sequence: CASSSTPTSGRIVSYNEQFF. The CDR3 DNA sequence: TGTGCCAGCAGCTCCACCCCCACTAGCGGGAGGATCGTCTCCTACAATGAGCAGTTCTTC.

This chain uses TRBV2 with TRBJ2-1; 14 nucleotides match TRBD2. This CDR3 region has 18 residues. The germline gives CDR1 SNHLY, CDR2 FYNNEI. V trimming: 6 bases; J trimming: 4 bases; junction bases outside the gene matches: 11. CDR3 sequence reads: CASRGGTSGRLGYNEQFF. CDR3 DNA sequence: TGTGCCAGCAGGGGGGGGACTAGCGGGAGACTTGGGTACAATGAGCAGTTCTTC.

This rearrangement joins TRBV7-2 to TRBJ1-5; D is uncertain. Germline CDR1 reads SGHTA; CDR2 reads FQGNSA. Trimming took 3 bases from V and 6 from J, leaving 6 bases between them. The CDR3 covers 12 residues. In DNA, the CDR3 is TGTGCCAGCAGCTTCTTGGGTCAGCCCCAGCATTTT. Its protein product is CASSFLGQPQHF.

V is TRBV6-5 and J is TRBJ2-7; 9 positions agree with TRBD1. V dropped 6 bases and J dropped 6; count of bases not matched to a gene: 6. This CDR3 contains 13 residues. Looked up from germline, CDR1 is MNHEY and CDR2 is SVGAGI. CDR3 DNA sequence: TGTGCCAGCAGCATCACAGGGGGCAGCGAGCAGTACTTC. Translation gives CASSITGGSEQYF.

V usage is TRBV7-9 and J usage is TRBJ2-3; D tentatively reads TRBD1 or TRBD2 (5 bases each). Trimming left V 5 bases short and J 0 bases short, with 12 bases between. Germline V lookup: CDR1 SEHNR, CDR2 FQNEAQ (reference sequence). The CDR3 has 15 amino acids. CDR3 loop: CASSVRWGSTDTQYF. The CDR3 bases are TGTGCCAGCAGCGTTCGGTGGGGGAGCACAGATACGCAGTATTTT.

The chain has TRBV18 and TRBJ2-1, with 16 positions matching TRBD2. This CDR3 is built from 19 residues. The J segment lost 5 bases and the V segment lost 5 bases, leaving 12 bases of the junction unmatched. Germline loops: CDR1 KGHSH, CDR2 LQKENI. The DNA for the CDR3 is TGTGCCAGCTCATCGGTGGGACTAGCGGGAGGGGGCACACACAATGAGCAGTTCTTC. Translated: CASSSVGLAGGGTHNEQFF.

The CDR3 sequence: CATSRGLAEETQYF. As DNA, the CDR3 is TGTGCCACCAGCAGGGGACTAGCGGAAGAGACCCAGTACTTC. The chain joins TRBV15 to TRBJ2-5; the match to TRBD2 covers 11 bases. V dropped 3 bases and J dropped 3; count of bases not matched to a gene: 0. CDR1 is LNHNV, CDR2 YYDKDF, per germline (reference sequence). There are 14 residues in the CDR3.

This clone came up a few times. The chain joins TRBV5-1 to TRBJ2-2; D might be TRBD2 (5 bases). Per germline, CDR1 SGHRS and CDR2 YFSETQ. The V end was cut by 0 bases, the J end by 7 bases, with 13 bases between. The CDR3 is 15 amino acids. CDR3 nucleotides: TGCGCCAGCAGCTTGGTCGGCTTTGGGAGCGGGGAGCTGTTTTTT. It translates to CASSLVGFGSGELFF.

The chain carries TRBV7-6 and TRBJ2-1; a weak D match, TRBD2 (6 bases). CDR3 length equals 19 residues. The germline gives CDR1 SGHVS, CDR2 FNYEAQ. The V gene lost 1 base and the J gene lost 1 base, with 20 bases spanning the gap. The CDR3 loop reads CASSLDQSGVYRSYNEQFF. CDR3 coding DNA: TGTGCCAGCAGCTTAGATCAGTCGGGGGTGTATCGGTCCTACAATGAGCAGTTCTTC.